This T cell receptor beta chain derives from a study of T cells in Graves' hyperthyroidism and ophthalmopathy. The study's findings and limits: Before onset, by a median of about seven months, the model predicted ophthalmopathy.

Trimming at V came to 0 bases and at J to 7 bases, leaving 12 bases not matched to a gene. This CDR3 has 16 amino acids. Per the germline V gene, CDR1 is KGHSH and CDR2 is LQKENI. Only a few counts were recorded for this clonotype. Antigen unknown. Template material for amplifying TCR beta CDR3 regions consisted of RNA transcripts. The primer set for the first-round RT-PCR of the TCR CDR3 was HTBI. One entry per CDR3 protein, called by TCRdb with MiXCR from the multiplex PCR reads. Of roughly 360,000 distinct CDR3 sequences in the sample, approximately 13% were seen once. This chain links TRBV18 with TRBJ2-7; TRBD1 agrees at 7 bases. The TCR was taken from a man aged 25 to 45 with Graves' hyperthyroidism that later progressed to Graves' ophthalmopathy. The sample taken for sequencing was blood. CDR3 region: CASSPPNRGVTGEQYF. CDR3 nucleotides: TGTGCCAGCTCACCACCAAACAGGGGCGTTACCGGAGAGCAGTACTTC.